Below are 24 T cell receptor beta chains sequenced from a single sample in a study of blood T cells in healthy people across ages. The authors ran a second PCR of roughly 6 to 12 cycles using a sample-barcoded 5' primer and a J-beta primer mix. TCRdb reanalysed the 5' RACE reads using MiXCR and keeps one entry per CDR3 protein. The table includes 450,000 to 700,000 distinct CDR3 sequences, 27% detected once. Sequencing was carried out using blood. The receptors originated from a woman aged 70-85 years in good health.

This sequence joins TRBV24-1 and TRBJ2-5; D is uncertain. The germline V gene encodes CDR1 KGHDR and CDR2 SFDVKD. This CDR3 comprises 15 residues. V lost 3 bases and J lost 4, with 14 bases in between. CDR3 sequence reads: CATSDPRRSPETQYF. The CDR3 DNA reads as TGTGCCACCAGTGATCCTCGCCGGTCACCAGAGACCCAGTACTTC.

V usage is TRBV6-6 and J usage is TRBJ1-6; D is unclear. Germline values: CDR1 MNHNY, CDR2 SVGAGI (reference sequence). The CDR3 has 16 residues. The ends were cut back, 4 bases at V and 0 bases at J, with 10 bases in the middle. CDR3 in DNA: TGTGCCAGCAGTTTCAGTACTAGCTCCTATAATTCACCCCTCCACTTT. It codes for CASSFSTSSYNSPLHF.

Here the CDR3 DNA reads TGTGCCAGCAGCTCCAACTCAGGGCGAGGAGATACGCAGTATTTT. Translating it yields CASSSNSGRGDTQYF. This rearrangement joins TRBV7-3 to TRBJ2-3; tentatively, D is TRBD1 (5 bases). V lost 4 bases and J 5 bases, leaving 16 bases between the germline ends. CDR1 and CDR2 (germline): SGHTA, FQGTGA. The CDR3 has 15 residues.

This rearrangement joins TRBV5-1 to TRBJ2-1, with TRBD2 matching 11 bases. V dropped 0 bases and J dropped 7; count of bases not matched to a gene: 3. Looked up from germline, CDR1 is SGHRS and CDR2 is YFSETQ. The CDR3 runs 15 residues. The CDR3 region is CASSLVSGGANEQFF. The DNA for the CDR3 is TGCGCCAGCAGCTTGGTTAGCGGGGGGGCGAATGAGCAGTTCTTC.

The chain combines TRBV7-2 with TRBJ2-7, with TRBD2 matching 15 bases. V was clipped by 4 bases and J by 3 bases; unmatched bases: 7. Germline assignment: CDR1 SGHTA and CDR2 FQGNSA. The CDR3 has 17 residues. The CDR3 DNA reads TGTGCCAGCAGCTCAGGGACTAGCGGGGGGACCCGCTACGAGCAGTACTTC. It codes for CASSSGTSGGTRYEQYF.

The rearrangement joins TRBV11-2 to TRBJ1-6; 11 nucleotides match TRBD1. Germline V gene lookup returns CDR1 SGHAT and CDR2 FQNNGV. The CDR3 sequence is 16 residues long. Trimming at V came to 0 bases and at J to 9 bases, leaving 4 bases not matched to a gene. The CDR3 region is CASSLDRDRGTSPLHF. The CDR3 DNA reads TGTGCCAGCAGCTTAGATCGGGACAGGGGGACTTCACCCCTCCACTTT.

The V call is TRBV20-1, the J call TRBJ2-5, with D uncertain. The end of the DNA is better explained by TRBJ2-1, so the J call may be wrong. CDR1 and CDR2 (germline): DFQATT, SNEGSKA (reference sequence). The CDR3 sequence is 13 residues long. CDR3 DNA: TGCAGTGCCCCAGTGAGGCAAAGCAATGAGCAGTTCTTC. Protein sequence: CSAPVRQSNEQFF.

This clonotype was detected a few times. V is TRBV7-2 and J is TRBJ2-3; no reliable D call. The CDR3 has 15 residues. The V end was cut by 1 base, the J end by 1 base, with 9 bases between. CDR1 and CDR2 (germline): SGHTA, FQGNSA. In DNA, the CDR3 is TGTGCCAGCAGCTTAGGGACCTTTCGCACAGATACGCAGTATTTT. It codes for CASSLGTFRTDTQYF.

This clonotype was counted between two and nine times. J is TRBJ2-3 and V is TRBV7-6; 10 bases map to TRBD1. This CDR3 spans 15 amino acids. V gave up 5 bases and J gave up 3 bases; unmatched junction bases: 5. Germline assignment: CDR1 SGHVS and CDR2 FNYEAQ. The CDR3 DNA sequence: TGTGCCAGCAGCAAATGGACAGGGGGTACAGATACGCAGTATTTT. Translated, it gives CASSKWTGGTDTQYF.

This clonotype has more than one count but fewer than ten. The CDR3 region is CAWSTYRAGNTEAFF. DNA for the CDR3: TGTGCCTGGAGTACCTACAGAGCGGGAAACACTGAAGCTTTCTTT. The chain joins TRBV30 to TRBJ1-1; D unresolved. This CDR3 spans 15 amino acids. The germline V gene has CDR1 GTSNPN and CDR2 SVGIG (reference sequence). Trimming stripped 2 bases from V and 2 bases from J, with 15 bases between.

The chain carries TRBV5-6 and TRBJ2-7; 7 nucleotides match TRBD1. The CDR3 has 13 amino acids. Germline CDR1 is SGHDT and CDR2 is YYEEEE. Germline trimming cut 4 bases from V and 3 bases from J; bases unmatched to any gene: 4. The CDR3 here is CASSHRDSYEQYF. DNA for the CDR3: TGTGCCAGCAGCCACCGGGACAGCTACGAGCAGTACTTC.

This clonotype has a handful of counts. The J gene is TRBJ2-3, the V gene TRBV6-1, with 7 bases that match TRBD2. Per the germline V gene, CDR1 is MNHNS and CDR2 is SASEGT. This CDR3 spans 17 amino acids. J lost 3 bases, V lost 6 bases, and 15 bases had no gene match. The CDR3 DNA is TGTGCCAGCAGACGATCGACTAGCCGGGCTTCTACAGATACGCAGTATTTT. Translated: CASRRSTSRASTDTQYF.

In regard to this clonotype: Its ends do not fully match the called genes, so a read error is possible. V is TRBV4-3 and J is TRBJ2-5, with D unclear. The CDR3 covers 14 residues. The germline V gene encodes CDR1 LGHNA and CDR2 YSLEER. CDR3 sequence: CASSQERHQGTQYF. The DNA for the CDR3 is TGCGCCAGCAGCCAAGAACGCCACCAAGGGACCCAGTACTTC.

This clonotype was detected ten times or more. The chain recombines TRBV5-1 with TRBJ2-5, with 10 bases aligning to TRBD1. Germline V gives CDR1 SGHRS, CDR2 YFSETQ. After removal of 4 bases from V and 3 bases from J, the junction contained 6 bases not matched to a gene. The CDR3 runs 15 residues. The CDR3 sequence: CASSQTGQGEETQYF. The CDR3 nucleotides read TGCGCCAGCAGCCAAACCGGACAGGGGGAAGAGACCCAGTACTTC.

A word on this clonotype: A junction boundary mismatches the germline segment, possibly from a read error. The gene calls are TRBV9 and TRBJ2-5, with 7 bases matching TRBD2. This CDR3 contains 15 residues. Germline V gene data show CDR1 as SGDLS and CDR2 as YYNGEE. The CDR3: CACSVAGSPYETQYF. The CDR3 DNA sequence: TGTGCCTGCAGCGTAGCGGGTAGTCCTTACGAGACCCAGTACTTC.

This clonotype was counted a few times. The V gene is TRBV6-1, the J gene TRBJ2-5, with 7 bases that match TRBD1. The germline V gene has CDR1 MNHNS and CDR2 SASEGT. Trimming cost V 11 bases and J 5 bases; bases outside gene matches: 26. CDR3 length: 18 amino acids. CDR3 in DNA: TGTGCCTACAACAGGTCGAGGGGGCTTAGTTTAGTCTCGGAGACCCAGTACTTC. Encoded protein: CAYNRSRGLSLVSETQYF.

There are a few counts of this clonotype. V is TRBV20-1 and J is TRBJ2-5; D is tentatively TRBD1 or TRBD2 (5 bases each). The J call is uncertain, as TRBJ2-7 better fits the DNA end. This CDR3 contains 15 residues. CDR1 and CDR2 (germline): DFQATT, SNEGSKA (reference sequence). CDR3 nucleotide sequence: TGCAGTGCTAGAGATCCGAGGGGTCATTCCTACGAGCAGTACTTC. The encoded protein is CSARDPRGHSYEQYF.

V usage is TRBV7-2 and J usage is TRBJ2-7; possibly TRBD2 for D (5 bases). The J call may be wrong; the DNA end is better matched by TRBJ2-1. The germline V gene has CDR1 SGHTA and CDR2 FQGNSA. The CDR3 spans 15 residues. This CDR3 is CASSFSGSEYNEQFF. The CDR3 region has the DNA TGTGCCAGCAGCTTCTCGGGGTCCGAGTACAATGAGCAGTTCTTC.

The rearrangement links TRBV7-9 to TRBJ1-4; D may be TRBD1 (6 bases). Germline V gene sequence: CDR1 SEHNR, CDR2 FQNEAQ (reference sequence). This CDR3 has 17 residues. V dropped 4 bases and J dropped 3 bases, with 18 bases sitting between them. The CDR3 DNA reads TGTGCCAGCAGCTCGGGCAGGGGCGTTCACTCTAATGAAAAACTGTTTTTT. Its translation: CASSSGRGVHSNEKLFF. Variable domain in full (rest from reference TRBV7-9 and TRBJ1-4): DTGVSQNPRHKITKRGQNVTFRCDPISEHNRLYWYRQTLGQGPEFLTYFQNEAQLEKSRLLSDRFSAERPKGSFSTLEIQRTEQGDSAMYLCASSSGRGVHSNEKLFFGSGTQLSVL.

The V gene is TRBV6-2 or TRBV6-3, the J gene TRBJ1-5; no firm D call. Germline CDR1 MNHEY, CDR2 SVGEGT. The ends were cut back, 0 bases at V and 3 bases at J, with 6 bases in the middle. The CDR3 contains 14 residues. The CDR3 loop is CASSYSNINQPQHF. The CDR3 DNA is TGTGCCAGCAGTTACTCCAATATCAATCAGCCCCAGCATTTT.

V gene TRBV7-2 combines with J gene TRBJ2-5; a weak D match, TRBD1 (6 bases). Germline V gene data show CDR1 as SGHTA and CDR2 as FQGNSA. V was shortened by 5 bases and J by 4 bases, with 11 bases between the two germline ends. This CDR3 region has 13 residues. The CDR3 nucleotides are TGTGCCAGCAGCCAAAGGGACATAGAGACCCAGTACTTC. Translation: CASSQRDIETQYF.

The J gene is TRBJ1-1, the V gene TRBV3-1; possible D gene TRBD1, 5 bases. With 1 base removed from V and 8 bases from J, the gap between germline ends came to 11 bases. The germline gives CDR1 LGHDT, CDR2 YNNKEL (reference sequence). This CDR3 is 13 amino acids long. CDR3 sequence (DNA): TGTGCCAGCAGCCAAGGTAGACAGTTCGAAGCTTTCTTT. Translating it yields CASSQGRQFEAFF.

CDR3 sequence: CSASRVSYNEQFF. The CDR3 DNA follows: TGCAGTGCGTCCAGGGTGTCCTACAATGAGCAGTTCTTC. The chain carries TRBV20-1 and TRBJ2-1, with a weak D call TRBD1 (5 bases). The germline V gene has CDR1 DFQATT and CDR2 SNEGSKA (reference sequence). The V and J ends lost 6 bases and 1 base respectively, with 10 bases between them. The CDR3 is made up of 13 amino acids.

The CDR3 is CASSLFGLGEQFF. CDR3 coding DNA: TGCGCCAGCAGCTTGTTTGGTTTGGGTGAGCAGTTCTTC. This chain joins TRBV5-1 and TRBJ2-1; D ambiguous. V shed 1 base and J shed 9 bases, with 11 bases lying between them. The CDR3 totals 13 residues. Germline V gene data show CDR1 as SGHRS and CDR2 as YFSETQ. Looking up the rest from reference TRBV5-1 and TRBJ2-1 gives the full variable domain: KAGVTQTPRYLIKTRGQQVTLSCSPISGHRSVSWYQQTPGQGLQFLFEYFSETQRNKGNFPGRFSGRQFSNSRSEMNVSTLELGDSALYLCASSLFGLGEQFFGPGTRLTVL.